This TCR beta chain originates from a study of blood T cell repertoires in COVID-19. In the study overall: Samples came from the United States, Italy and Spain, spanning acute and convalescent COVID-19.

Using immunoSEQ multiplex PCR, the repertoire was profiled, and TCRdb retains in-frame clones only, with some absent. Here the sample spans 120,000 to 150,000 clones, around four fifths being singletons. There are 17 residues in the CDR3. Trimming stripped 4 bases from V and 4 bases from J, with 22 bases between. The germline CDR1 and CDR2 sequences are SGHTA and FQGNSA. The receptor's source is a human donor in a cohort sampled during active COVID-19. The sequencing sample was made of peripheral blood. The rearrangement joins TRBV7-2 to TRBJ1-2; D is perhaps TRBD1 (6 bases). This chain's CDR3 is CASSYSGTSISSYGYTF. The CDR3 region has the DNA TGTGCCAGCAGCTACTCCGGGACATCCATCTCTAGCTATGGCTACACCTTC.